The 7 T cell receptor beta chains listed next were all sequenced from one sample in a study of a mutant IDH1 vaccine in newly diagnosed glioma. Time point reported: week 11, during vaccination. Doses consisted of 300 ug of mutant IDH1 20-mer peptide each, paired with topical imiquimod. The method was immunoSEQ multiplex PCR; TCRdb's version includes in-frame clones alone and lacks a portion of them. The sample lists fewer than 70,000 clones, roughly four fifths seen once, with about 3.7% in the top ten. These receptors lack a known antigen. The source material was PBMCs, sampled from a glioma patient whose treatment included an IDH1 peptide vaccine. The receptors originated from a man aged 25 to 40 with glioma.

This clone was found a few times. The CDR3 loop is CASSLRGGLETQYF. Written as DNA, the CDR3 is TGTGCCAGCAGCTTACGCGGGGGGCTGGAGACCCAGTACTTC. The genes are TRBV7-9 and TRBJ2-5; 8 bases match TRBD2. The CDR3 is 14 amino acids. J was trimmed by 5 bases and V by 2 bases; bases with no gene match: 4. In germline, CDR1 is SEHNR, CDR2 FQNEAQ (reference sequence).

This chain connects TRBV28 to TRBJ1-4; D is unclear. CDR3 length: 15 amino acids. Germline lookup yields CDR1 MDHEN and CDR2 SYDVKM. With 2 bases removed from V and 0 bases from J, the gap between germline ends came to 7 bases. DNA of the CDR3: TGTGCCAGCAGTTTAAAGGTTTCAACTAATGAAAAACTGTTTTTT. As protein: CASSLKVSTNEKLFF.

The chain employs TRBV9 and TRBJ2-1, with TRBD2 identical over 11 bases. V gave up 3 bases and J gave up 7 bases; unmatched junction bases: 6. Germline CDR1 is SGDLS and CDR2 is YYNGEE. The CDR3 spans 15 residues. The CDR3 DNA is TGTGCCAGCAGCGCGACTAGCGGGGCCCGGAATGAGCAGTTCTTC. It is translated as CASSATSGARNEQFF.

CDR3 loop: CASSPNQAAGEQYF. The CDR3 DNA is TGTGCCAGCAGCCCCAACCAAGCGGCCGGCGAGCAGTACTTC. The chain recombines TRBV28 with TRBJ2-7; possibly TRBD2 for D (5 bases). CDR3 size: 14 residues. Per germline, CDR1 MDHEN and CDR2 SYDVKM. Trimming removed 6 bases from V and 6 bases from J, with 18 bases in between.

The J gene is TRBJ2-2, the V gene TRBV9; no reliable D call. The V gene's germline CDR1 is SGDLS and CDR2 YYNGEE. V lost 0 bases and J lost 3, with 3 bases in between. This CDR3 region has 13 residues. The DNA for the CDR3 is TGTGCCAGCAGCGTAGTGGACACCGGGGAGCTGTTTTTT. Translated, it gives CASSVVDTGELFF.

The V and J genes are TRBV28 and TRBJ2-7; the D gene is possibly TRBD1 (6 bases). CDR1 is MDHEN, CDR2 SYDVKM, per germline. There are 16 residues in the CDR3. V was cut by 5 bases and J by 4 bases, with 21 bases left in between. The CDR3 loop reads CASSPLSGQKLYEQYF. The CDR3 region has the DNA TGTGCCAGCAGTCCTCTCTCGGGACAAAAACTGTACGAGCAGTACTTC. The full variable domain, in which reference TRBV28 and TRBJ2-7 provide the parts outside the CDR3, is DVKVTQSSRYLVKRTGEKVFLECVQDMDHENMFWYRQDPGLGLRLIYFSYDVKMKEKGDIPEGYSVSREKKERFSLILESASTNQTSMYLCASSPLSGQKLYEQYFGPGTRLTVT.

This chain uses TRBV19 with TRBJ2-1, with a possible D match to TRBD2 (6 bases). Per germline, CDR1 LNHDA and CDR2 SQIVND (reference sequence). The CDR3 length is 14 residues. Trimming took off 5 bases at V and 7 bases at J, with 15 bases between the two ends. CDR3 sequence: CASSPVGTGNEQFF. The CDR3 bases are TGTGCCAGTAGTCCCGTGGGGACTGGGAATGAGCAGTTCTTC. The full variable domain, rest sourced from reference TRBV19 and TRBJ2-1, is DGGITQSPKYLFRKEGQNVTLSCEQNLNHDAMYWYRQDPGQGLRLIYYSQIVNDFQKGDIAEGYSVSREKKESFPLTVTSAQKNPTAFYLCASSPVGTGNEQFFGPGTRLTVL.